Sequencing of this T cell receptor (beta chain) was carried out in a study of T cells after yellow fever vaccination. Findings and limits, study-wide: The presence of abundant clonotypes contaminating from the bulk population was possible in FACS-sorted repertoires. Clonotypes found in both CD4 and CD8 compartments made up a small share.

MiXCR, run by TCRdb on the 5' RACE reads, gives a single entry per CDR3 protein. The sample yields under 400,000 distinct CDR3 sequences, roughly 11% seen once. Looked up from germline, CDR1 is SGHNT and CDR2 is YYREEE (reference sequence). The V and J ends lost 1 base and 0 bases respectively, with 9 bases between them. The length of the CDR3 is 15 residues. Of note for this clonotype: Its antigen is unknown.

Material: PBMCs, obtained on the day of the first yellow fever vaccination. This receptor was identified in a man aged 18 to 30 who received the YFV17D yellow fever vaccine. The V gene is TRBV5-4, the J gene TRBJ2-3; tentatively, D is TRBD2 (7 bases). CDR3 coding DNA: TGTGCCAGCAGCTTGCGGGGGGCTAGCACAGATACGCAGTATTTT. Protein: CASSLRGASTDTQYF. Supplemented by reference TRBV5-4 and TRBJ2-3, the full variable domain reads ETGVTQSPTHLIKTRGQQVTLRCSSQSGHNTVSWYQQALGQGPQFIFQYYREEENGRGNFPPRFSGLQFPNYSSELNVNALELDDSALYLCASSLRGASTDTQYFGPGTRLTVL.